This T cell receptor beta chain was identified during a study of follicular helper T cells after annual influenza vaccination. Looking at the study overall: Sampling occurred days 0, 7 and 28 after each influenza vaccination. Some donors were sampled over the 2013-2014, 2014-2015 and 2015-2016 vaccinations.

As to time point: 2015-2016 season, pre-vaccination. Subjects lived in the community and lacked influenza vaccine within the prior 6 months. Cells are cTfh (non-naive CD4+CXCR5+PD-1+), split by ICOS and CD38 into double-positive or double-negative. Here immunoSEQ multiplex PCR was the method, and the copy in TCRdb shows in-frame clones only, minus some. The sample yields thousands of clones, roughly 89% seen once. The CDR3 length is 14 residues. The V gene's germline CDR1 is MNHNS and CDR2 SASEGT. The J segment lost 3 bases and the V segment lost 6 bases, leaving 7 bases of the junction unmatched. This clonotype was sampled from an adult who received the influenza vaccine. The gene calls are TRBV6-1 and TRBJ1-1; TRBD1 matches 7 bases. Material: CXCR5+ CD38- circulating T follicular helper cells from blood, obtained on the day of influenza vaccination. As for subset: circulating Tfh, non-naive CD4+CXCR5+PD-1+ (ICOS+CD38+ or ICOS-CD38-). The CDR3 is CASRDRALDTEAFF. Written as DNA, the CDR3 is TGTGCCAGCAGAGACAGGGCCCTAGACACTGAAGCTTTCTTT.